This T cell receptor beta chain was retrieved from a study of T cell responses to AZD1222 COVID-19 vaccine. Study-level results: Mapped onto spike, vaccine-associated CD4 TCRs spanned it and were dominant at 160-218 and 743-854. Repertoires were obtained solely post-peak T cell response.

Note on this clone: Its antigen is as yet unknown.

Sequencing used immunoSEQ multiplex PCR; TCRdb keeps in-frame clones, though not all of them. The sample has more than 250,000 clones, 93% seen once. The germline V gene encodes CDR1 SGHTA and CDR2 FQGNSA. This CDR3 has 13 amino acids. V was cut by 7 bases and J by 4 bases, with 13 bases left in between. The sequence was obtained from an adult in good health. The sample in question was peripheral blood, obtained on day 0 of AZD1222 vaccination. V and J are TRBV7-2 and TRBJ1-1; D gene unclear. CDR3 amino acids: CASTLVEGTEAFF. The CDR3, as DNA: TGTGCCAGCACCCTAGTGGAGGGCACTGAAGCTTTCTTT.